The 27 T cell receptor beta chains in this list originate from one sample, sequenced in a study of cytomegalovirus exposure and HLA in healthy donors (TCRdb year 2017). To prepare the library, the immunoSEQ multiplex PCR assay was applied. The multiplex PCR relied on a mix of 60 forward primers for TCR Vbeta segments and 13 reverse primers for TCR Jbeta segments. TCRdb retrieved this table from immuneACCESS and kept in-frame rearrangements only. Not all clones are present; in checked studies, unresolved V genes account for under half, and no reason is known for the remainder. This sample has roughly 180,000 clones in its table, and 84% of those were observed once. The ten largest make up 0.8% to 1.3% of the sample. The sequencing sample was made of PBMCs. The receptor set was obtained from a man between 25 and 39 years old in good health and CMV-seronegative.

The CDR3 region is CASSPSQGIYGYTF. CDR3 DNA: TGTGCCAGCTCACCGTCTCAGGGGATCTATGGCTACACCTTC. The rearrangement links TRBV18 to TRBJ1-2; a possible D gene is TRBD1 (6 bases). V lost 3 bases and J lost 4, with 12 bases in between. CDR3 length equals 14 residues. Germline CDR1 KGHSH, CDR2 LQKENI.

This chain uses TRBV5-8 with TRBJ2-5, with 7 bases identical to TRBD1. The J call could be wrong; TRBJ2-7 is a better fit for the DNA end. The length of the CDR3 is 14 residues. Germline loops: CDR1 SGHTS, CDR2 YDEGEE. The CDR3 loop reads CAIARQGLAYEQYF. The CDR3 DNA is TGTGCCATCGCCAGACAGGGTTTGGCCTACGAGCAGTACTTC.

V is TRBV4-1 and J is TRBJ2-5; weak D call: TRBD2 (6 bases). The J call may be incorrect, as the DNA end agrees better with TRBJ2-7. Germline CDR1 is MGHRA and CDR2 is YSYEKL. The CDR3 covers 16 residues. The CDR3 region is CASSQDRDSAAYEQYF. CDR3 coding DNA: TGCGCCAGCAGCCAAGATCGGGACTCCGCAGCGTACGAGCAGTACTTC.

This rearrangement joins TRBV7-9 to TRBJ1-1, with D possibly TRBD1 on 5 matching bases. The CDR3 loop spans 15 amino acids. Germline-derived CDR1 and CDR2 are SEHNR and FQNEAQ (reference sequence). Trimming removed 1 base at V and 9 bases at J, with 18 bases between. The CDR3 protein is CASSLGGGKVFKAFF. As DNA, the CDR3 is TGTGCCAGCAGCTTAGGGGGGGGGAAGGTGTTTAAAGCTTTCTTT.

This clone was detected a few times. This chain links TRBV29-1 with TRBJ2-1, with D perhaps matching TRBD2 (5 bases). The CDR3 is 12 residues long. V lost 6 bases and J lost 4, with 10 bases in between. Germline V gene lookup returns CDR1 SQVTM and CDR2 ANQGSEA. The CDR3: CSVSGLYNEQFF. The CDR3 DNA sequence: TGCAGCGTCTCGGGATTATACAATGAGCAGTTCTTC.

V and J are TRBV4-1 and TRBJ2-5; TRBD2 might be the D (6 bases). V lost 1 base to trimming and J lost 5 bases, with 14 bases between them. Germline V gene lookup returns CDR1 MGHRA and CDR2 YSYEKL. The CDR3 totals 15 residues. The CDR3 DNA reads as TGCGCCAGCAGCCAAGGCTCCCAGGGAGGTGAGACCCAGTACTTC. Encoded protein: CASSQGSQGGETQYF.

V gene TRBV4-1 combines with J gene TRBJ1-1; the D is unclear. This CDR3 has 16 residues. CDR1 MGHRA and CDR2 YSYEKL come from the germline V gene. V was shortened by 0 bases and J by 5 bases, with 16 bases between the two germline ends. The CDR3 nucleotides read TGCGCCAGCAGCCAAGATCTTACGGCTAGGGAGACTGAAGCTTTCTTT. Translating it yields CASSQDLTARETEAFF.

This clone was found once. The gene calls are TRBV6-5 and TRBJ2-7; D gene ambiguous. Germline V lookup: CDR1 MNHEY, CDR2 SVGAGI. Trimming removed 0 bases from V and 5 bases from J, with 11 bases in between. The CDR3 is made up of 14 amino acids. CDR3 sequence (DNA): TGTGCCAGCAGTTACTCAGGCAGGTCTCACGAGCAGTACTTC. Protein: CASSYSGRSHEQYF.

This clone appeared a single time. The rearrangement links TRBV27 to TRBJ2-7; 9 nucleotides line up with TRBD2. Germline V gene sequence: CDR1 MNHEY, CDR2 SMNVEV (reference sequence). The CDR3 is 14 amino acids. Unmatched junction bases numbered 9, after V lost 6 bases and J lost 6 bases. The CDR3 sequence: CASRLSGSGGEQYF. For the CDR3, the DNA is TGTGCCAGCAGACTTAGCGGGAGTGGGGGCGAGCAGTACTTC.

The chain has TRBV28 and TRBJ2-7; 8 nucleotides align to TRBD2. Per the germline V gene, CDR1 is MDHEN and CDR2 is SYDVKM. V trimming: 5 bases; J trimming: 3 bases; junction bases outside the gene matches: 9. The CDR3 length is 15 residues. DNA of the CDR3: TGTGCCAGCAGTCGAGCGGGGGTCTTAGGCTACGAGCAGTACTTC. It yields the protein CASSRAGVLGYEQYF.

The chain is built from TRBV9 and TRBJ1-3; D remains unclear. Germline V gene data show CDR1 as SGDLS and CDR2 as YYNGEE. The CDR3 consists of 14 residues. The V gene lost 0 bases and the J gene lost 4 bases, with 8 bases spanning the gap. DNA for the CDR3: TGTGCCAGCAGCGTAGGAGGGTTCGGAAACACCATATATTTT. This encodes CASSVGGFGNTIYF.

A word on this clone: Other nucleotide sequences in the sample specify the same CDR3. The V and J genes are TRBV10-3 and TRBJ1-5, with D maybe TRBD1 (5 bases). Trimming cost V 2 bases and J 4 bases, with 12 bases left between them. Germline V gene sequence: CDR1 ENHRY, CDR2 SYGVKD. This CDR3 contains 15 residues. This chain's CDR3 is CAISEGQGSNQPQHF. The DNA of the CDR3 is TGTGCCATCAGTGAGGGGCAGGGAAGTAATCAGCCCCAGCATTTT.

CDR3 sequence (DNA): TGTGCCAGCTCACCCAAGCTTGGCGGGAGGATAGACGAGCAGTACTTC. Amino acid sequence: CASSPKLGGRIDEQYF. This chain connects TRBV18 to TRBJ2-7; 8 nucleotides align to TRBD2. The CDR3 covers 16 residues. Germline CDR1 reads KGHSH; CDR2 reads LQKENI. After removal of 3 bases from V and 5 bases from J, the junction contained 12 bases not matched to a gene.

The V gene is TRBV5-1, the J gene TRBJ1-5; a weak D match, TRBD1 (6 bases). This CDR3 region has 15 residues. Germline-derived CDR1 and CDR2 are SGHRS and YFSETQ. V lost 4 bases and J lost 0, with 11 bases in between. In DNA form, the CDR3 reads TGCGCCAGCAGCGAGGACAGTTTTAGCAATCAGCCCCAGCATTTT. Translating gives CASSEDSFSNQPQHF.

This chain links TRBV27 with TRBJ2-1; 9 nucleotides match TRBD2. V lost 1 base to trimming and J lost 5 bases; unmatched junction nucleotides: 9. This CDR3 spans 17 amino acids. Germline CDR1 MNHEY, CDR2 SMNVEV (reference sequence). CDR3 sequence reads: CASSLLSPSGVDNEQFF. CDR3 nucleotides: TGTGCCAGCAGTTTATTGTCCCCTAGCGGGGTTGACAATGAGCAGTTCTTC.

This chain joins TRBV15 and TRBJ2-7; 8 positions agree with TRBD2. V shed 8 bases and J 5 bases; nucleotides not matched to a gene: 8. Germline V gene lookup returns CDR1 LNHNV and CDR2 YYDKDF (reference sequence). The CDR3 runs to 13 residues. CDR3 bases: TGTGCCACCCAACTCGGCGGGGGGAACGAGCAGTACTTC. It codes for CATQLGGGNEQYF.

The V gene is TRBV6-1, the J gene TRBJ2-1; D is possibly TRBD1 (6 bases). Trimming pared 7 bases from V and 8 bases from J, leaving 15 bases between. CDR3 length: 13 amino acids. Germline lookup yields CDR1 MNHNS and CDR2 SASEGT. The CDR3 coding sequence is TGTGCCAGCATTAGGACAGCGTTAGATGAGCAGTTCTTC. This sequence encodes CASIRTALDEQFF.

The V gene is TRBV6-4, the J gene TRBJ2-2; 11 bases are a match to TRBD1. With V trimmed by 4 bases and J by 0 bases, 10 bases remained unmatched. This CDR3 contains 19 residues. Germline lookup yields CDR1 MRHNA and CDR2 SNTAGT. For the CDR3, the DNA is TGTGCCAGCAGTGGCTCGATAGGGGACAGGGGGACGAACACCGGGGAGCTGTTTTTT. Translating gives CASSGSIGDRGTNTGELFF.

The chain is built from TRBV6-1 and TRBJ2-7, with TRBD1 matching over 10 bases. CDR1 MNHNS and CDR2 SASEGT come from the germline V gene. This CDR3 region has 14 residues. V lost 8 bases, J lost 6 bases, and 10 bases stayed unmatched. Written as DNA, the CDR3 is TGTGCCAGCGGGTATTCTGGGACAGGGGCCGAGCAGTACTTC. Translated: CASGYSGTGAEQYF.

The chain joins TRBV7-3 to TRBJ2-1, with TRBD2 matching over 10 bases. The germline gives CDR1 SGHTA, CDR2 FQGTGA. The CDR3 consists of 15 residues. V was pared by 2 bases and J by 6 bases, with 4 bases of the junction left unmatched. The CDR3 coding sequence is TGTGCCAGCAGCTTAGCTAGCGGGAGAGTCAATGAGCAGTTCTTC. Translating gives CASSLASGRVNEQFF.

This chain joins TRBV6-1 and TRBJ1-2, with D unclear. Germline lookup yields CDR1 MNHNS and CDR2 SASEGT. The CDR3 extends over 12 amino acids. The V and J ends lost 6 bases and 7 bases respectively, with 12 bases between them. The CDR3 DNA follows: TGTGCCAGCAGCCACGACTGGAGTGGCTACACCTTC. Protein product: CASSHDWSGYTF.

The CDR3 DNA follows: TGTGCCAGCAGATCTCCTACAGGAAACCTATACGAGCAGTACTTC. It encodes CASRSPTGNLYEQYF. V gene TRBV6-5 combines with J gene TRBJ2-5, with D possibly TRBD1 on 5 matching bases. The J call is doubtful: the DNA matches TRBJ2-7 better. There are 15 residues in the CDR3. Germline V gene lookup returns CDR1 MNHEY and CDR2 SVGAGI.

The genes are TRBV11-2 and TRBJ1-1; D is possibly TRBD1 (5 bases). Looked up from germline, CDR1 is SGHAT and CDR2 is FQNNGV. The ends were cut back, 1 base at V and 6 bases at J, with 12 bases in the middle. CDR3 length equals 14 residues. For the CDR3, the DNA is TGTGCCAGCAGCTTAGGACGGGGGAGGGCTGAAGCTTTCTTT. Its translation is CASSLGRGRAEAFF. Complete variable domain (other parts from reference TRBV11-2 and TRBJ1-1): EAGVAQSPRYKIIEKRQSVAFWCNPISGHATLYWYQQILGQGPKLLIQFQNNGVVDDSQLPKDRFSAERLKGVDSTLKIQPAKLEDSAVYLCASSLGRGRAEAFFGQGTRLTVV.

The genes are TRBV6-4 and TRBJ2-2, with TRBD2 matching 7 bases. Germline CDR1 reads MRHNA; CDR2 reads SNTAGT. Trimming at V came to 3 bases and at J to 2 bases, leaving 3 bases not matched to a gene. The CDR3 is 15 amino acids. The CDR3 sequence is CASSEGAGNTGELFF. In nucleotides, the CDR3 is TGTGCCAGCAGTGAAGGAGCGGGAAACACCGGGGAGCTGTTTTTT.

In nucleotides, the CDR3 is TGTGCCAGCAGTGAATGGGGAGGGACTGAAGCTTTCTTT. It specifies CASSEWGGTEAFF. This sequence joins TRBV2 and TRBJ1-1; D is unclear. Germline V gene sequence: CDR1 SNHLY, CDR2 FYNNEI. The CDR3 consists of 13 residues. The V and J ends lost 2 bases and 5 bases respectively, with 9 bases between them.

The chain couples TRBV29-1 to TRBJ2-7; TRBD1 matches 9 bases. The length of the CDR3 is 12 residues. Germline CDR1 and CDR2: SQVTM and ANQGSEA. The DNA of the CDR3 is TGCATGGCGAAGGGACAGGGCTACGAGCAGTACTTC. Translating it yields CMAKGQGYEQYF.

The rearrangement links TRBV5-4 to TRBJ2-3; no clear D gene. Germline V gene sequence: CDR1 SGHNT, CDR2 YYREEE (reference sequence). Deletions cut 2 bases from V and 0 bases from J, with 10 bases between. The CDR3 runs to 15 residues. The CDR3 coding sequence is TGTGCCAGCAGCTTTAGAGGTATCAGCACAGATACGCAGTATTTT. Residues: CASSFRGISTDTQYF.